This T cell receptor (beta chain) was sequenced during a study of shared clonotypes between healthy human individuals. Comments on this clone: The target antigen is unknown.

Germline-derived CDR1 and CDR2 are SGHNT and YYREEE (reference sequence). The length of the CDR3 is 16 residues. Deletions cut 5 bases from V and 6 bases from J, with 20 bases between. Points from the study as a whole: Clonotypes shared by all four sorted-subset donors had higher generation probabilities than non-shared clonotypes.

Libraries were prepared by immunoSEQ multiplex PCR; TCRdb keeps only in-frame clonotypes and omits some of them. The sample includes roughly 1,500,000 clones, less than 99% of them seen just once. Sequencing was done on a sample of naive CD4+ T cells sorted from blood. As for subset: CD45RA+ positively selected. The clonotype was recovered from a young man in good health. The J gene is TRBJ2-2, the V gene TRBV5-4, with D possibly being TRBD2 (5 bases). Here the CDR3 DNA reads TGTGCCAGCAGTTCCGCAAAACGAACTAGAGCCGGGGAGCTGTTTTTT. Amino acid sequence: CASSSAKRTRAGELFF.